Following are 20 T cell receptor beta chains from one sample sequenced in a study of cytomegalovirus exposure and HLA in healthy donors. Data came from immunoSEQ multiplex PCR; TCRdb stores just in-frame clones and leaves some out. The profile shows about 360,000 clones, around 86% of them singletons. Source material: PBMCs. The origin of the receptors is a woman between 18 and 29 years old in good health and CMV-seronegative.

The chain carries TRBV6-5 and TRBJ1-5; D is uncertain. The CDR3 is 14 amino acids. CDR1 and CDR2 from the germline V gene are MNHEY and SVGAGI. V was trimmed by 6 bases and J by 4 bases, leaving 13 bases between them. The CDR3 loop is CASRSITGNQPQHF. The CDR3 DNA follows: TGTGCCAGCAGATCTATCACTGGTAATCAGCCCCAGCATTTT.

The rearrangement links TRBV10-1 to TRBJ2-1; 13 nucleotides align to TRBD2. V shed 2 bases, J shed 6 bases, and the junction held 1 base outside the gene matches. Germline V lookup: CDR1 WNHNN, CDR2 SYGVQD (reference sequence). This CDR3 comprises 15 residues. CDR3 residues: CASSERTSGSNEQFF. Written as DNA, the CDR3 is TGCGCCAGCAGTGAGAGGACTAGCGGGAGCAATGAGCAGTTCTTC.

The chain uses TRBV2 and TRBJ1-6; D may be TRBD1 (5 bases). The CDR3 is 15 amino acids. CDR1 and CDR2 from the germline V gene are SNHLY and FYNNEI. The ends were cut back, 2 bases at V and 9 bases at J, with 14 bases in the middle. The chain's CDR3 is CASSEWGTGSSPLHF. The CDR3 DNA sequence: TGTGCCAGCAGTGAATGGGGGACTGGGAGTTCACCCCTCCACTTT. The full variable domain, completed using reference TRBV2 and TRBJ1-6, is EPEVTQTPSHQVTQMGQEVILRCVPISNHLYFYWYRQILGQKVEFLVSFYNNEISEKSEIFDDQFSVERPDGSNFTLKIRSTKLEDSAMYFCASSEWGTGSSPLHFGNGTRLTVT.

The J gene is TRBJ2-2, the V gene TRBV30, with D perhaps matching TRBD1 (5 bases). Per the germline V gene, CDR1 is GTSNPN and CDR2 is SVGIG (reference sequence). The CDR3 runs to 14 residues. Between the trimmed V and J ends, which lost 3 bases and 7 bases, there was a span of 15 bases. In DNA, the CDR3 is TGTGCCTGGAGGGATGGGGCATCGGGCGGGGAGCTGTTTTTT. This encodes CAWRDGASGGELFF. The entire variable domain, with the rest obtained from reference TRBV30 and TRBJ2-2, is as follows: SQTIHQWPATLVQPVGSPLSLECTVEGTSNPNLYWYRQAAGRGLQLLFYSVGIGQISSEVPQNLSASRPQDRQFILSSKKLLLSDSGFYLCAWRDGASGGELFFGEGSRLTVL.

This sequence joins TRBV2 and TRBJ1-2; no clear D gene. This CDR3 has 17 residues. CDR1 is SNHLY and CDR2 is FYNNEI in the germline V gene. V was clipped by 0 bases and J by 3 bases, with 17 bases between them. The CDR3 protein is CASSEAPPGSQDYGYTF. The DNA of the CDR3 is TGTGCCAGCAGTGAAGCCCCACCGGGATCTCAGGACTATGGCTACACCTTC.

This clone was picked up a small number of times. The V call is TRBV7-9, the J call TRBJ1-2; TRBD1 might be the D (5 bases). The CDR3 totals 14 residues. V was cut by 5 bases and J by 6 bases, with 16 bases left in between. In germline, CDR1 is SEHNR, CDR2 FQNEAQ (reference sequence). This CDR3 is CASSAPTGYDGYTF. The CDR3 DNA sequence: TGTGCCAGCAGCGCTCCAACAGGTTATGATGGCTACACCTTC.

As DNA, the CDR3 is TGTGCCATCAGTGGACAGGGAACTGAAGCTTTCTTT. Protein product: CAISGQGTEAFF. V usage is TRBV10-3 and J usage is TRBJ1-1, with 7 positions matching TRBD1. The CDR3 consists of 12 residues. Germline V gene sequence: CDR1 ENHRY, CDR2 SYGVKD. The V gene end was trimmed by 4 bases and the J gene end by 5 bases; junction bases not matched to a gene: 1.

The rearrangement joins TRBV15 to TRBJ2-2; no clear D gene. The CDR3 runs to 13 residues. The V gene lost 8 bases and the J gene lost 2 bases, with 9 bases spanning the gap. CDR1 is LNHNV, CDR2 YYDKDF, per germline (reference sequence). The CDR3 DNA follows: TGTGCCACCCGAACAGTAAACACCGGGGAGCTGTTTTTT. It specifies CATRTVNTGELFF.

The chain combines TRBV9 with TRBJ1-2; the match to TRBD1 covers 8 bases. The ends lost 0 bases at V and 3 bases at J; junction bases unmatched: 10. The CDR3 is 17 residues long. Germline CDR1 is SGDLS and CDR2 is YYNGEE. DNA of the CDR3: TGTGCCAGCAGCGTAGACCCTAGGACAGGGAATCACTATGGCTACACCTTC. Translation: CASSVDPRTGNHYGYTF. The complete variable domain, with remaining parts taken from reference TRBV9 and TRBJ1-2, reads DSGVTQTPKHLITATGQRVTLRCSPRSGDLSVYWYQQSLDQGLQFLIQYYNGEERAKGNILERFSAQQFPDLHSELNLSSLELGDSALYFCASSVDPRTGNHYGYTFGSGTRLTVV.

The rearrangement joins TRBV4-2 to TRBJ2-3; TRBD2 aligns across 8 bases. CDR3 length: 17 residues. Germline assignment: CDR1 LGHNA and CDR2 YNFKEQ. J was trimmed by 0 bases and V by 3 bases; bases with no gene match: 8. CDR3 sequence reads: CASSQASSGHSTDTQYF. In DNA form, the CDR3 reads TGTGCCAGCAGCCAGGCCTCTAGCGGGCATAGCACAGATACGCAGTATTTT.

V and J are TRBV28 and TRBJ2-5; TRBD1 might be the D (6 bases). Germline V gene lookup returns CDR1 MDHEN and CDR2 SYDVKM. The CDR3 consists of 15 residues. Between the trimmed V and J ends, which lost 6 bases and 1 base, there was a span of 15 bases. The CDR3 DNA follows: TGTGCCAGCAGCCCGTCCCAGGGGACCCAAGAGACCCAGTACTTC. Encoded protein: CASSPSQGTQETQYF.

This rearrangement joins TRBV19 to TRBJ2-2; 7 bases match TRBD1. Germline loops: CDR1 LNHDA, CDR2 SQIVND (reference sequence). The V gene end was trimmed by 3 bases and the J gene end by 3 bases; junction bases not matched to a gene: 7. This CDR3 contains 16 residues. The CDR3 sequence: CASSMPPTGYTGELFF. DNA of the CDR3: TGTGCCAGTAGTATGCCTCCGACAGGGTACACCGGGGAGCTGTTTTTT.

This rearrangement joins TRBV5-1 to TRBJ2-1; a weak D match, TRBD1 (6 bases). CDR3 length: 16 residues. CDR1 is SGHRS and CDR2 is YFSETQ in the germline V gene. V was clipped by 3 bases and J by 5 bases, with 18 bases between them. CDR3: CASSSNRDVRNNEQFF. For the CDR3, the DNA is TGCGCCAGCAGCTCGAACAGGGACGTTCGGAACAATGAGCAGTTCTTC.

As regards this clone: The sample has other DNA sequences that encode this CDR3 too. This chain joins TRBV18 and TRBJ2-5; D is uncertain. This CDR3 is 11 amino acids long. V was pared by 3 bases and J by 5 bases, with 4 bases between. CDR1 is KGHSH, CDR2 LQKENI, per germline. In nucleotides, the CDR3 is TGTGCCAGCTCACCTGGCGAGACCCAGTACTTC. This gives the protein CASSPGETQYF. The variable domain in full, completed from reference TRBV18 and TRBJ2-5, reads NAGVMQNPRHLVRRRGQEARLRCSPMKGHSHVYWYRQLPEEGLKFMVYLQKENIIDESGMPKERFSAEFPKEGPSILRIQQVVRGDSAAYFCASSPGETQYFGPGTRLLVL.

The chain links TRBV11-2 to TRBJ2-1; TRBD1 might be the D (5 bases). Germline V gene sequence: CDR1 SGHAT, CDR2 FQNNGV. This CDR3 region has 16 residues. The V and J ends lost 5 bases and 0 bases respectively, with 14 bases between them. In DNA form, the CDR3 reads TGTGCCAGCAGCCCTCCCCGTGGGGCCTCCTACAATGAGCAGTTCTTC. It encodes CASSPPRGASYNEQFF.

The chain links TRBV13 to TRBJ2-3, with D unresolved. In germline, CDR1 is PRHDT, CDR2 FYEKMQ (reference sequence). This CDR3 contains 11 residues. Trimming cost V 5 bases and J 5 bases, with 5 bases left between them. The chain's CDR3 is CASSTRDTQYF. The CDR3, as DNA: TGTGCCAGCAGCACACGAGATACGCAGTATTTT.

The gene calls are TRBV2 and TRBJ1-6; TRBD1 matches 8 bases. Trimming cost V 5 bases and J 10 bases; bases outside gene matches: 4. This CDR3 is 13 amino acids long. CDR1 and CDR2 from the germline V gene are SNHLY and FYNNEI. CDR3 sequence reads: CASSQGARSPLHF. CDR3 coding DNA: TGTGCCAGCAGTCAGGGGGCAAGGTCACCCCTCCACTTT.

This chain joins TRBV2 and TRBJ1-2, with 9 nucleotides matching TRBD1. The V segment lost 3 bases and the J segment 8 bases; nucleotides outside the gene matches: 7. Germline V CDR1 and CDR2: SNHLY, FYNNEI. The CDR3 runs 14 residues. In DNA, the CDR3 is TGTGCCAGCAGTGACGGGACAGGGCCATGGGGCTACACCTTC. Translating it yields CASSDGTGPWGYTF.

This clone was seen only a few times. V is TRBV2 and J is TRBJ1-2, with 7 bases aligning to TRBD1. V lost 10 bases, J lost 8 bases, and 13 bases stayed unmatched. CDR3 length: 13 amino acids. Per germline, CDR1 SNHLY and CDR2 FYNNEI. DNA for the CDR3: TGTGCCACGCAACGCCAATTACAGGGGGGCTACACCTTC. Translated: CATQRQLQGGYTF.

The rearrangement links TRBV6-1 to TRBJ2-7, with TRBD1 matching 10 bases. V gave up 6 bases and J gave up 7 bases; unmatched junction bases: 9. Germline CDR1 MNHNS, CDR2 SASEGT. This CDR3 has 14 residues. CDR3 amino acids: CASSFRDRGEEQYF. In DNA form, the CDR3 reads TGTGCCAGCAGCTTTAGGGACAGGGGCGAGGAGCAGTACTTC.